The clone carrying this T cell receptor (beta chain) was recorded a few times. The antigen is not known. The V end was cut by 6 bases, the J end by 3 bases, with 21 bases between. The CDR3 has 16 residues. CDR1 is MNHEY and CDR2 is SVGEGT in the germline V gene. The entry originates in a study of blood T cells in healthy people across ages. Next came a second PCR, run for about 6 to 11 cycles, which used a sample-barcoded 5' primer along with a J-beta primer mix. TCRdb redid the calling of the 5' RACE reads with MiXCR, one entry per CDR3 protein. The sample has about 320,000 distinct CDR3 sequences, less than 30% seen once. General observations from the study: Considered underestimates were the diversity estimates obtained from one million T cells. A strong correlation was found between TCR beta diversity and the percentage of naive T cells.

The V and J genes are TRBV6-2 or TRBV6-3 and TRBJ2-7; no firm D call. The specimen was blood. This TCR derives from a woman between 65 and 79 years old in good health. CDR3 bases: TGTGCCAGCAGCCAAACCTTGGGATACACGAACTACGAGCAGTACTTC. The encoded protein is CASSQTLGYTNYEQYF.